Below are 18 T cell receptor beta chains sequenced from a single sample in a study of blood T cell repertoires in COVID-19. The assay was immunoSEQ multiplex PCR, and TCRdb's table has in-frame clones only and misses some. The repertoire holds 350,000 or so clones, with approximately 90% as singletons. Sequencing was carried out using peripheral blood. The receptors derive from a young woman with COVID-19, enrolled during active disease.

The rearrangement joins TRBV27 to TRBJ1-1; D remains unclear. V lost 7 bases and J 7 bases, leaving 13 bases between the germline ends. In germline, CDR1 is MNHEY, CDR2 SMNVEV (reference sequence). CDR3 length: 12 residues. CDR3 DNA: TGTGCCAGCACTGACGGGAGAGGTGAAGCTTTCTTT. Its translation is CASTDGRGEAFF.

This chain joins TRBV11-2 and TRBJ1-3; D is unresolved. This CDR3 has 14 residues. Trimming removed 3 bases at V and 0 bases at J, with 6 bases between. CDR1 and CDR2 (germline): SGHAT, FQNNGV. The CDR3 region has the DNA TGTGCCAGCAGCTTGGCACGCTCTGGAAACACCATATATTTT. Protein product: CASSLARSGNTIYF.

A word on this clone: Other DNA sequences from this sample encode an identical CDR3 as well. The rearrangement uses TRBV6-5 and TRBJ2-2; D may be TRBD2 (6 bases). CDR3 length: 13 amino acids. Trimming removed 2 bases at V and 5 bases at J, with 6 bases between. Germline V gene lookup returns CDR1 MNHEY and CDR2 SVGAGI. CDR3 residues: CASSYGGTGELFF. Written as DNA, the CDR3 is TGTGCCAGCAGTTACGGAGGGACCGGGGAGCTGTTTTTT.

The gene calls are TRBV11-3 and TRBJ2-1; 9 bases fit TRBD2. Germline V gives CDR1 SGHNT, CDR2 YENEEA. V lost 5 bases and J lost 6; bases outside the gene matches: 8. This CDR3 contains 15 residues. The chain's CDR3 is CASSRKRGAPNEQFF. CDR3 in DNA: TGTGCCAGCAGCCGGAAGCGGGGGGCCCCCAATGAGCAGTTCTTC.

The chain joins TRBV19 to TRBJ1-2, with TRBD1 identical over 8 bases. CDR3 length: 13 amino acids. Germline lookup yields CDR1 LNHDA and CDR2 SQIVND (reference sequence). With 8 bases clipped from V and 8 bases from J, the junction kept 10 bases outside the gene matches. Here the CDR3 DNA reads TGTGCCAGTGCCAGGGGGCGGTTCTTCGGCTACACCTTC. Amino acids: CASARGRFFGYTF.

The V call is TRBV20-1, the J call TRBJ1-1, with D uncertain. Trimming removed 3 bases from V and 7 bases from J, with 6 bases in between. Germline-derived CDR1 and CDR2 are DFQATT and SNEGSKA (reference sequence). The CDR3 is 10 residues long. CDR3 residues: CSARADEAFF. CDR3 DNA: TGCAGTGCTAGGGCCGATGAAGCTTTCTTT.

V and J are TRBV19 and TRBJ2-2, with D unresolved. With 5 bases removed from V and 8 bases from J, the gap between germline ends came to 6 bases. Germline CDR1 LNHDA, CDR2 SQIVND (reference sequence). This CDR3 has 11 amino acids. DNA of the CDR3: TGTGCCAGTAGTGGCGGAGGGGAGCTGTTTTTT. Encoded protein: CASSGGGELFF.

The V call is TRBV5-1, the J call TRBJ2-3; the match to TRBD2 covers 13 bases. V shed 3 bases and J 6 bases; nucleotides not matched to a gene: 7. Germline lookup yields CDR1 SGHRS and CDR2 YFSETQ. CDR3 length equals 16 residues. In DNA, the CDR3 is TGCGCCAGCAGCTCCACGACTAGCGGGGGGCGTGATACGCAGTATTTT. It encodes CASSSTTSGGRDTQYF.

This sequence joins TRBV7-9 and TRBJ2-5; 7 nucleotides align to TRBD2. Trimming removed 6 bases from V and 6 bases from J; junction bases left unmatched: 13. This CDR3 spans 15 amino acids. The V gene's germline CDR1 is SEHNR and CDR2 FQNEAQ (reference sequence). The DNA for the CDR3 is TGTGCCAGCAGTCCCCCCCGCGCGGGGGTGCAGACCCAGTACTTC. Translation gives CASSPPRAGVQTQYF.

The chain carries TRBV28 and TRBJ1-1; possible D gene TRBD1, 6 bases. The CDR3 is 14 residues long. Trimming stripped 6 bases from V and 5 bases from J, with 16 bases between. The germline V gene has CDR1 MDHEN and CDR2 SYDVKM. CDR3 sequence reads: CASRSLTGSTEAFF. In DNA, the CDR3 is TGTGCCAGCAGATCCCTCACAGGGTCGACTGAAGCTTTCTTT.

The rearrangement uses TRBV2 and TRBJ1-5; possible D gene TRBD1, 5 bases. CDR3 size: 16 residues. Trimming stripped 7 bases from V and 1 base from J, with 17 bases between. Germline CDR1 reads SNHLY; CDR2 reads FYNNEI. The CDR3 protein is CASKLATGGSNQPQHF. CDR3 sequence (DNA): TGTGCCAGCAAACTGGCGACGGGGGGAAGCAATCAGCCCCAGCATTTT.

The V and J genes are TRBV7-9 and TRBJ1-1; tentative D call: TRBD1 (6 bases). With 5 bases removed from V and 4 bases from J, the gap between germline ends came to 11 bases. The CDR3 sequence is 13 residues long. The germline V gene has CDR1 SEHNR and CDR2 FQNEAQ (reference sequence). The CDR3 is CASSQGMVTEAFF. For the CDR3, the DNA is TGTGCCAGCAGCCAGGGGATGGTCACTGAAGCTTTCTTT.

This chain joins TRBV9 and TRBJ1-1, with unresolved D. V lost 0 bases to trimming and J lost 1 base, with 10 bases between them. The CDR3 totals 15 residues. Looked up from germline, CDR1 is SGDLS and CDR2 is YYNGEE. CDR3 in amino acids: CASSVAPGWNTEAFF. The CDR3 DNA follows: TGTGCCAGCAGCGTAGCCCCGGGGTGGAACACTGAAGCTTTCTTT.

The V and J genes are TRBV7-9 and TRBJ2-5; unclear D gene. V lost 4 bases to trimming and J lost 11 bases, with 11 bases between them. Germline loops: CDR1 SEHNR, CDR2 FQNEAQ (reference sequence). The CDR3 spans 11 residues. The CDR3, as DNA: TGTGCCAGCAGCTCAGATAGAGCGCAGTACTTC. Amino acid sequence: CASSSDRAQYF.

Comment on this clone: Its ends do not fully match the called genes, so a read error is possible. The chain joins TRBV27 to TRBJ2-1; 8 positions agree with TRBD1. The CDR3 covers 16 residues. The germline V gene encodes CDR1 MNHEY and CDR2 SMNVEV (reference sequence). CDR3 DNA: TGTGCCAGCAGATTATGGGACAGGTTCGGGGTCAATGAGCAGTTCTTC. Translated: CASRLWDRFGVNEQFF.

The chain employs TRBV7-2 and TRBJ2-1, with TRBD2 matching 7 bases. The CDR3 contains 17 residues. CDR1 SGHTA and CDR2 FQGNSA come from the germline V gene. V was clipped by 1 base and J by 7 bases; unmatched bases: 13. CDR3 DNA: TGTGCCAGCAGCTTAGGGGTAACGGGACTATATCGGAATGAGCAGTTCTTC. Residues: CASSLGVTGLYRNEQFF.

V and J are TRBV3-1 (or the pseudogene TRBV3-2) and TRBJ1-1; 11 bases are shared with TRBD1. The V gene's germline CDR1 is LGHDT and CDR2 YNNKEL (reference sequence). After removal of 5 bases from V and 2 bases from J, the junction contained 4 bases not matched to a gene. This CDR3 contains 15 residues. The CDR3 here is CASSAGTGGNTEAFF. The CDR3 nucleotides read TGTGCCAGCAGCGCCGGGACAGGGGGTAACACTGAAGCTTTCTTT.

The rearrangement links TRBV6-5 to TRBJ2-3, with D possibly TRBD2 on 6 matching bases. The CDR3 sequence is 15 residues long. V was cut by 4 bases and J by 2 bases, with 13 bases left in between. Germline values: CDR1 MNHEY, CDR2 SVGAGI. The CDR3 DNA follows: TGTGCCAGCAGTTCCTTCGGGGGTACCACAGATACGCAGTATTTT. The encoded protein is CASSSFGGTTDTQYF.